A single sample gave rise to the 29 T cell receptor beta chains below, sequenced in a study of immune cell composition in non-small cell lung cancer. Some clones are missing from TCRdb's copy, which holds only in-frame ones; the method was immunoSEQ multiplex PCR. Among around 10,000 clones listed, over 55% were seen once. Sequenced sample: lung tumor tissue. Receptor source: a human donor with non-small cell lung cancer.

The chain combines TRBV6-5 with TRBJ1-5; D unresolved. V lost 6 bases, J lost 7 bases, and 16 bases lay in between. This CDR3 region has 14 residues. The germline gives CDR1 MNHEY, CDR2 SVGAGI. The CDR3 nucleotides are TGTGCCAGCAGCGAGGTGGCGTGGCAACAGCCCCAGCATTTT. Its protein is CASSEVAWQQPQHF.

This clone came up once. V usage is TRBV7-8 and J usage is TRBJ2-1; D is unclear. Germline V gene sequence: CDR1 SGHVS, CDR2 FQNEAQ. Trimming removed 0 bases from V and 4 bases from J, with 10 bases in between. CDR3 length equals 15 residues. The CDR3 DNA sequence: TGTGCCAGCAGCTTAGCAGGCGGCCCGTACAATGAGCAGTTCTTC. Translating gives CASSLAGGPYNEQFF.

V is TRBV29-1 and J is TRBJ2-1; 12 bases are shared with TRBD2. The junction had 5 bases not matched to a gene; V was cut back by 7 bases and J by 4 bases. The germline V gene encodes CDR1 SQVTM and CDR2 ANQGSEA. CDR3 length: 14 residues. The chain's CDR3 is CSGHTSGGYNEQFF. The DNA for the CDR3 is TGCAGCGGCCATACTAGCGGGGGGTACAATGAGCAGTTCTTC.

The chain recombines TRBV6-1 with TRBJ2-7, with D possibly being TRBD2 (6 bases). The V end lost 2 bases, the J end lost 2 bases, and 22 bases lay between the germline ends. Germline CDR1 reads MNHNS; CDR2 reads SASEGT. This CDR3 is 18 amino acids long. DNA of the CDR3: TGTGCCAGCAGTGAACGACGAACTAGCAGTACGACAACCTACGAGCAGTACTTC. Amino acids: CASSERRTSSTTTYEQYF.

This sequence joins TRBV10-3 and TRBJ2-1, with D perhaps TRBD2 (5 bases). CDR1 ENHRY and CDR2 SYGVKD come from the germline V gene. Trimming stripped 4 bases from V and 2 bases from J, with 15 bases between. This CDR3 contains 16 residues. CDR3 coding DNA: TGTGCCATCAGTGGGCCGGACTGGCTTACCTACAATGAGCAGTTCTTC. Its protein is CAISGPDWLTYNEQFF.

V usage is TRBV4-1 and J usage is TRBJ1-2, with 9 bases fitting TRBD1. This CDR3 has 15 amino acids. Trimming at V came to 4 bases and at J to 1 base, leaving 4 bases not matched to a gene. Germline CDR1 and CDR2: MGHRA and YSYEKL. This CDR3 reads CASSRTGQGNYGYTF. CDR3 sequence (DNA): TGCGCCAGCAGCCGAACGGGACAGGGTAACTATGGCTACACCTTC.

The chain links TRBV4-2 to TRBJ2-5, with D tentatively TRBD1 (5 bases). CDR1 is LGHNA and CDR2 is YNFKEQ in the germline V gene. V was clipped by 1 base and J by 1 base, with 7 bases between them. The CDR3 loop spans 14 amino acids. The CDR3 loop is CASSQGTTQETQYF. The CDR3 nucleotides are TGTGCCAGCAGCCAAGGGACAACCCAAGAGACCCAGTACTTC.

The chain employs TRBV5-1 and TRBJ2-5; D perhaps matches TRBD1 (6 bases). CDR3 length: 16 amino acids. Germline-derived CDR1 and CDR2 are SGHRS and YFSETQ. Between the trimmed V and J ends, which lost 2 bases and 5 bases, there was a span of 19 bases. The CDR3 DNA sequence: TGCGCCAGCAGCTTTGGACAGACGGGTTTCTCCGAGACCCAGTACTTC. Its protein is CASSFGQTGFSETQYF.

The chain links TRBV10-3 to TRBJ1-1; D call uncertain. From germline, CDR1 is ENHRY and CDR2 SYGVKD. The V end was cut by 0 bases, the J end by 2 bases, with 13 bases between. The length of the CDR3 is 16 residues. CDR3 loop: CAISESGYGRNTEAFF. In DNA, the CDR3 is TGTGCCATCAGTGAGTCGGGGTACGGGAGAAACACTGAAGCTTTCTTT.

This clone was detected only once. The chain employs TRBV28 and TRBJ1-5; possible D gene TRBD1, 5 bases. The CDR3 totals 14 residues. CDR1 and CDR2 (germline): MDHEN, SYDVKM. Trimming took 2 bases from V and 7 from J, leaving 12 bases between them. The CDR3 nucleotides are TGTGCCAGCAGTTTAGGGGGGTTGGGCCAGCCCCAGCATTTT. This encodes CASSLGGLGQPQHF.

This clone showed up just once. The chain recombines TRBV4-2 with TRBJ2-2, with D possibly TRBD1 on 6 matching bases. Germline V gene lookup returns CDR1 LGHNA and CDR2 YNFKEQ. This CDR3 has 17 residues. Trimming stripped 3 bases from V and 8 bases from J, with 22 bases between. In DNA form, the CDR3 reads TGTGCCAGCAGCCATCAGGCCCAGACAGGACTTGGGGGGGAGCTGTTTTTT. Protein sequence: CASSHQAQTGLGGELFF.

The chain joins TRBV27 to TRBJ2-2, with 9 bases that match TRBD2. The V segment lost 8 bases and the J segment 5 bases; nucleotides outside the gene matches: 6. Germline CDR1 is MNHEY and CDR2 is SMNVEV (reference sequence). This CDR3 region has 14 residues. CDR3 DNA: TGTGCCAGCGGGGGACTAGCTCAAACCGGGGAGCTGTTTTTT. Its translation: CASGGLAQTGELFF.

This rearrangement joins TRBV11-2 to TRBJ2-5; 8 bases map to TRBD2. CDR1 and CDR2 from the germline V gene are SGHAT and FQNNGV. The J segment lost 5 bases and the V segment lost 3 bases, leaving 11 bases of the junction unmatched. CDR3 length: 16 amino acids. CDR3 loop: CASSLASGRAWETQYF. In DNA, the CDR3 is TGTGCCAGCAGCTTGGCGTCCGGGAGGGCCTGGGAGACCCAGTACTTC.

This rearrangement joins TRBV4-2 to TRBJ2-1, with 7 bases lining up with TRBD2. Germline V gives CDR1 LGHNA, CDR2 YNFKEQ. The CDR3 runs to 17 residues. V shed 2 bases and J 7 bases; nucleotides not matched to a gene: 14. The CDR3 coding sequence is TGTGCCAGCAGCCAACATTCGACGGGAGGAGCCTCGAATGAGCAGTTCTTC. It is translated as CASSQHSTGGASNEQFF.

The J gene is TRBJ2-1, the V gene TRBV10-3; D is possibly TRBD2 (6 bases). The CDR3 length is 14 residues. V was trimmed by 0 bases and J by 6 bases, leaving 9 bases between them. CDR1 is ENHRY and CDR2 is SYGVKD in the germline V gene. The CDR3 bases are TGTGCCATCAGTGAGTCGACGGGAGTCAATGAGCAGTTCTTC. This translates into CAISESTGVNEQFF.

This clone was found a few times. In DNA form, the CDR3 reads TGCGCCAGCAGCCAAGAAGGGGTGAACGGGGCCAACGTCCTGACTTTC. It yields the protein CASSQEGVNGANVLTF. The V call is TRBV4-1, the J call TRBJ2-6; D possibly corresponds to TRBD1 (5 bases). Germline CDR1 MGHRA, CDR2 YSYEKL. With 0 bases removed from V and 4 bases from J, the gap between germline ends came to 10 bases. The CDR3 is made up of 16 amino acids.

V gene TRBV7-2 combines with J gene TRBJ2-2; 7 nucleotides agree with TRBD2. With V trimmed by 4 bases and J by 7 bases, 9 bases remained unmatched. Germline assignment: CDR1 SGHTA and CDR2 FQGNSA. This CDR3 is built from 15 residues. The CDR3 spells CASSYPTSLVGELFF. In nucleotides, the CDR3 is TGTGCCAGCAGCTATCCGACTAGCTTAGTCGGGGAGCTGTTTTTT.

V and J are TRBV7-2 and TRBJ2-1, with D uncertain. The CDR3 has 11 residues. The germline V gene encodes CDR1 SGHTA and CDR2 FQGNSA. V was clipped by 5 bases and J by 8 bases, with 7 bases between them. Here the CDR3 reads CASSRVHEQFF. The CDR3 DNA reads TGTGCCAGCAGCCGGGTACATGAGCAGTTCTTC.

V usage is TRBV7-3 and J usage is TRBJ2-7; perhaps TRBD2 as D (6 bases). The germline V gene has CDR1 SGHTA and CDR2 FQGTGA. The CDR3 sequence is 14 residues long. Trimming left V 5 bases short and J 7 bases short, with 18 bases between. The CDR3 region is CASSPGLGLKEQYF. CDR3 coding DNA: TGTGCCAGCAGCCCCGGACTGGGACTCAAAGAGCAGTACTTC.

The CDR3 loop reads CASSLGHGSSGNTIYF. In nucleotides, the CDR3 is TGTGCCAGCAGTTTAGGACACGGGAGCTCTGGAAACACCATATATTTT. The rearrangement uses TRBV28 and TRBJ1-3; D is possibly TRBD1 (5 bases). The CDR3 is 16 residues long. In germline, CDR1 is MDHEN, CDR2 SYDVKM. The V gene lost 2 bases and the J gene lost 0 bases, with 11 bases spanning the gap.

The V call is TRBV4-2, the J call TRBJ1-4; 8 bases fit TRBD1. The J segment lost 3 bases and the V segment lost 4 bases, leaving 7 bases of the junction unmatched. This CDR3 has 16 residues. Germline loops: CDR1 LGHNA, CDR2 YNFKEQ. The CDR3: CASSPDQGAANEKLFF. The CDR3 bases are TGTGCCAGCAGCCCGGACCAGGGGGCGGCTAATGAAAAACTGTTTTTT.

The genes are TRBV6-5 and TRBJ2-5; possible D gene TRBD2, 7 bases. V dropped 2 bases and J dropped 5 bases, with 12 bases sitting between them. CDR3 length: 14 amino acids. Per germline, CDR1 MNHEY and CDR2 SVGAGI. CDR3 coding DNA: TGTGCCAGCAGTTACGGGGGGGCCGAGGAGACCCAGTACTTC. Residues: CASSYGGAEETQYF.

The genes are TRBV1 and TRBJ2-1; the DNA was not compared with TRBD2, the D call given in the table. TRBV1 is recorded as a pseudogene. The CDR3 has 16 residues. The CDR3 DNA reads as TGCACCAGCAGCCGAAGACTTAGCGGGAGGGCCTGTGAGCAGTTCTTC. Translated, it gives CTSSRRLSGRACEQFF.

This sequence joins TRBV9 and TRBJ1-2, with D possibly matching TRBD1 (5 bases). Germline values: CDR1 SGDLS, CDR2 YYNGEE. V was trimmed by 0 bases and J by 5 bases, leaving 8 bases between them. The CDR3 is 13 amino acids. CDR3 sequence: CASSVGGGYGYTF. For the CDR3, the DNA is TGTGCCAGCAGCGTAGGGGGGGGGTATGGCTACACCTTC. Full variable domain (remainder filled in from reference TRBV9 and TRBJ1-2): DSGVTQTPKHLITATGQRVTLRCSPRSGDLSVYWYQQSLDQGLQFLIQYYNGEERAKGNILERFSAQQFPDLHSELNLSSLELGDSALYFCASSVGGGYGYTFGSGTRLTVV.

The J gene is TRBJ1-2, the V gene TRBV5-5; 8 nucleotides align to TRBD1. This CDR3 is built from 16 residues. Germline lookup yields CDR1 SGHKS and CDR2 YYEKEE (reference sequence). V lost 4 bases, J lost 8 bases, and 16 bases stayed unmatched. DNA for the CDR3: TGTGCCAGCAGCCTAGCCCTTCTCGGAGGACAGGGAGGCTACACCTTC. Translated: CASSLALLGGQGGYTF. Full variable domain (remainder filled in from reference TRBV5-5 and TRBJ1-2): DAGVTQSPTHLIKTRGQQVTLRCSPISGHKSVSWYQQVLGQGPQFIFQYYEKEERGRGNFPDRFSARQFPNYSSELNVNALLLGDSALYLCASSLALLGGQGGYTFGSGTRLTVV.

The rearrangement uses TRBV6-1 and TRBJ2-3; D is possibly TRBD1 (5 bases). This CDR3 has 15 residues. Germline V lookup: CDR1 MNHNS, CDR2 SASEGT. V was shortened by 5 bases and J by 2 bases, with 14 bases between the two germline ends. Written as DNA, the CDR3 is TGTGCCAGCAGTTCGAAGGGGCGAGCCACAGATACGCAGTATTTT. It translates to CASSSKGRATDTQYF.

The V gene is TRBV7-6, the J gene TRBJ2-1, with TRBD2 as a possible D gene (6 bases). CDR3 size: 16 residues. V was pared by 2 bases and J by 0 bases, with 11 bases between. From germline, CDR1 is SGHVS and CDR2 FNYEAQ. The CDR3 nucleotides are TGTGCCAGCAGCTTAACGCCCGGGAGCTCCTACAATGAGCAGTTCTTC. Its translation: CASSLTPGSSYNEQFF. Drawing the rest from reference TRBV7-6 and TRBJ2-1, the complete variable domain is GAGVSQSPRYKVTKRGQDVALRCDPISGHVSLYWYRQALGQGPEFLTYFNYEAQQDKSGLPNDRFSAERPEGSISTLTIQRTEQRDSAMYRCASSLTPGSSYNEQFFGPGTRLTVL.

J is TRBJ1-5 and V is TRBV28; the D is unclear. The CDR3 extends over 13 amino acids. Trimming left V 8 bases short and J 4 bases short, with 12 bases between. Looked up from germline, CDR1 is MDHEN and CDR2 is SYDVKM. The CDR3 spells CASRPPGNQPQHF. CDR3 nucleotide sequence: TGTGCCAGCCGGCCCCCGGGAAATCAGCCCCAGCATTTT.

This clone was found a few times. The CDR3 loop is CASSPWQGQPQHF. The CDR3 DNA reads TGTGCCAGCAGTCCCTGGCAGGGACAGCCCCAGCATTTT. The rearrangement uses TRBV6-6 and TRBJ1-5; tentatively, D is TRBD1 (5 bases). The CDR3 runs 13 residues. V was trimmed by 5 bases and J by 7 bases, leaving 12 bases between them. Germline V lookup: CDR1 MNHNY, CDR2 SVGAGI (reference sequence).